Listed here is a single T cell receptor (beta chain). The V segment lost 2 bases and the J segment 4 bases; nucleotides outside the gene matches: 3. CDR3 length equals 14 residues. Per germline, CDR1 SGHRS and CDR2 YFSETQ. The sample originates from a study of blood T cell repertoires in COVID-19. Study summary: Sample material is recorded as cDNA or gDNA derived from T cells, B-cell-depleted T cells, or PBMCs.

In the original analysis: Scientists estimated how many nucleated cells there were by amplifying reference gene primers. The protocol was immunoSEQ multiplex PCR, while the TCRdb copy is restricted to in-frame clones and leaves out a portion. The V and J calls and clone size come from that table; D and trimming were worked out from the DNA. In the table there are some 150,000 clones, more than 75% of which are singletons. J is TRBJ2-3 and V is TRBV5-1, with 8 bases identical to TRBD2. The sequence was collected from a human donor with acute or convalescent COVID-19. The donor label of this sample is uncertain. The sequenced sample was peripheral blood. The CDR3 loop is CASSLWTSSDTQYF. CDR3 DNA: TGCGCCAGCAGCTTATGGACTAGCTCAGATACGCAGTATTTT.